This T cell receptor (beta chain) was obtained from a study of beta chain features in type 1 diabetes. Every bit of the isolated RNA underwent reverse transcription, so sequencing read expressed TCRB transcripts. Reads from naive, central memory and regulatory T cell samples averaged about 3.9 million. Measured with immunoSEQ multiplex PCR; TCRdb has only the in-frame clones, and not every one. The sample contains 600,000 or so clones, over 12% of which appear only once. Study conclusions and caveats: The study found moderately but significantly shorter TCRB CDR3s in all four CD4+ subsets of Type 1 diabetes patients.

Sorted CD4+ subsets: naive, central memory, regulatory, stem cell-like memory (CD45RO/CCR7/CD25/CD127/CD95/CD27 panel). Sorted cells reached over 95% purity in every population. The CDR3 contains 16 residues. Trimming left V 0 bases short and J 1 base short, with 12 bases between. CDR1 and CDR2 (germline): MNHEY, SVGAGI. The sample holds a few counts of this clone. No antigen is known for it. Sequencing used naive CD4+ T cells from blood. This TCR came from a man between 18 and 35 years old with type 1 diabetes. The chain has TRBV6-5 and TRBJ2-5; D possibly corresponds to TRBD2 (5 bases). CDR3 DNA: TGTGCCAGCAGTTACTCGCTGAGCGGCCTCCAAGAGACCCAGTACTTC. The encoded protein is CASSYSLSGLQETQYF.